These T cell receptor beta chains were read from a single sample in a study of early T cells in non-severe SARS-CoV-2 infection. From the 5' RACE reads, TCRdb called clonotypes with MiXCR, one entry per CDR3 protein. The sample records some 48,000 distinct CDR3 sequences, about 6% being singletons. Sequences were derived from whole blood, sampled at baseline. These receptors all come from an adult who was a healthcare worker with PCR-confirmed SARS-CoV-2 infection or an uninfected control (not recorded which). Both conserved end residues are part of each CDR3. The D gene is left open where the match is weak. Only part of the rows carry a size: once, few, many, or a class if the clone is expanded.

v_call	j_call	clone_size	d_call	cdr3_nt	cdr3_aa
TRBV28	TRBJ2-7	few	.	TGTGCCAGCAGAGATAGCATCCGCGAGCAGTACTTC	CASRDSIREQYF
TRBV4-3	TRBJ2-1	few	TRBD2	TGCGCCAGCAGCCAATCGGCCCCGGGACTAGCGGTAAGCTCCTACAATGAGCAGTTCTTC	CASSQSAPGLAVSSYNEQFF
TRBV11-2	TRBJ2-1	many	TRBD2	TGTGCCAGCAGCTTAAGGTTAGCGGGAGTGGGGGAGCAGTTCTTC	CASSLRLAGVGEQFF
TRBV19	TRBJ1-1	.	.	TGTGCCAGTAGTATGGGGTTTGTGAACACTGAAGCTTTCTTT	CASSMGFVNTEAFF
TRBV13	TRBJ2-7	few	TRBD1	TGTGCCAGCAGCTACACAGGGGAACCCTACGAGCAGTACTTC	CASSYTGEPYEQYF
TRBV18	TRBJ2-5	few	.	TGTGCCAGCTCACCCCAACGGACGGGGAGTAAGGAGACCCAGTACTTC	CASSPQRTGSKETQYF
TRBV18	TRBJ2-3	.	.	TGTGCCAGCTCTACCGACGGGAGCACAGATACGCAGTATTTT	CASSTDGSTDTQYF
TRBV28	TRBJ2-1	many	.	TGTGCCAGCAGTACACAAGGGGGAGTCCTTTACAATGAGCAGTTCTTC	CASSTQGGVLYNEQFF
TRBV5-1	TRBJ2-2	many	.	TGCGCCAGCAGCTTGACCCAGAGTGTGAACACCGGGGAGCTGTTTTTT	CASSLTQSVNTGELFF
TRBV20-1	TRBJ2-3	many	TRBD2	TGCAGTGCTTCCCCCCAAGCGGGAGCTCCCCCAGATACGCAGTATTTT	CSASPQAGAPPDTQYF
TRBV29-1	TRBJ2-7	many	TRBD1	TGCAGCGGAACGGACAGGGGAGGAGGGTCGGAGTACTTC	CSGTDRGGGSEYF
TRBV5-5	TRBJ2-3	few	TRBD2	TGTGCCAGCAGCTTGCCCCTAGCGGGAGGAGATACGCAGTATTTT	CASSLPLAGGDTQYF
TRBV5-4	TRBJ2-3	many	TRBD2	TGTGCCAGCGGAGCGGGAGGGGTGGCAGATACGCAGTATTTT	CASGAGGVADTQYF
TRBV6-2/TRBV6-3	TRBJ2-7	many	TRBD2	TGTGCCAGCACGACGACTAGCGGGAGCCCCTCCTACGAGCAGTACTTC	CASTTTSGSPSYEQYF
TRBV3-1	TRBJ2-1	many	.	TGTGCCAGCACAGGGGACCCCTACAATGAGCAGTTCTTC	CASTGDPYNEQFF
TRBV7-9	TRBJ1-2	.	.	TGTGCCAGCAGCTTAGTGCCGGTTGACTATGGCTACACCTTC	CASSLVPVDYGYTF
TRBV5-1	TRBJ2-1	few	TRBD2	TGCGCCAGCAGCTTGGGTGGGGCTAGCGGACATGAGCAGTTCTTC	CASSLGGASGHEQFF
TRBV19	TRBJ2-7	.	TRBD1	TGTGCCAGTAAATGGGGTGACAGGGGAGAGCAGTACTTC	CASKWGDRGEQYF
TRBV5-1	TRBJ2-1	many	TRBD1	TGCGCCAGCAGCCCCCTTCTAGGGACAGGGAAGGGCAATGAGCAGTTCTTC	CASSPLLGTGKGNEQFF
TRBV12-3/TRBV12-4	TRBJ2-7	few	.	TGTGCCAGCAGTTTAGGACAGCTCTACGAGCAGTACTTC	CASSLGQLYEQYF
TRBV27	TRBJ1-5	many	.	TGTGCCAGCAGTGGCACGGGGGGCAGCAATCAGCCCCAGCATTTT	CASSGTGGSNQPQHF
TRBV7-8	TRBJ1-1	many	.	TGTGCCAGCAGCCCGGGACCGTTTAACACTGAAGCTTTCTTT	CASSPGPFNTEAFF
TRBV6-6	TRBJ2-1	.	.	TGTGCCAGCAGTCACGACAGAAAAGGGCAGTTCTTC	CASSHDRKGQFF
TRBV19	TRBJ1-5	.	TRBD1	TGTGCCAGTAGCCCCAGGACAGGGGGCAACAGCAATCAGCCCCAGCATTTT	CASSPRTGGNSNQPQHF
TRBV3-1	TRBJ2-7	.	.	TGTGCCAGCAGTCGGACCTTCGCCTACGAGCAGTACTTC	CASSRTFAYEQYF
TRBV24-1	TRBJ2-2	.	.	TGTGCCACCAGTGATCCAGGGGAAGCGAACACCGGGGAGCTGTTTTTT	CATSDPGEANTGELFF
TRBV7-3	TRBJ2-5	few	.	TGTGCCAGCAGCGCACAACCGGGGGAGACCCAGTACTTC	CASSAQPGETQYF
TRBV24-1	TRBJ2-1	many	.	TGTGCCACCTCGGGACGGGCAGTCCAATCAAACAATGAGCAGTTCTTC	CATSGRAVQSNNEQFF
TRBV9	TRBJ2-7	.	.	TGTGCCAGCAGCGTGTCAGGGACAAACCACGAGCAGTACTTC	CASSVSGTNHEQYF
TRBV28	TRBJ2-3	.	.	TGTGCCAGCAGTGCGACCGGGACCCCGGAGGCAGATACGCAGTATTTT	CASSATGTPEADTQYF
TRBV7-9	TRBJ2-1	many	TRBD1	TGTGCCAGCAGCTCCGGACAGGGGGCGAAAAATGAGCAGTTCTTC	CASSSGQGAKNEQFF
TRBV7-8	TRBJ2-6	many	.	TGTGCCAGCAGCCTTAACTCTGGGGCCAACGTCCTGACTTTC	CASSLNSGANVLTF
TRBV20-1	TRBJ2-7	.	.	TGCAGTGCTACCAGCGCGAGCTCCTACGAGCAGTACTTC	CSATSASSYEQYF
TRBV19	TRBJ2-6	many	TRBD2	TGTGCCAGTAGTCCGCTAGCGGGAGGTTCTGGGGCCAACGTCCTGACTTTC	CASSPLAGGSGANVLTF
TRBV3-1	TRBJ2-1	.	TRBD2	TGTGCCATTGCTAGCGGAAAAAACAATGAGCAGTTCTTC	CAIASGKNNEQFF
TRBV25-1	TRBJ1-5	few	.	TGTGCCAGCAGTGAGGGCAATCAGCCCCAGCATTTT	CASSEGNQPQHF
TRBV24-1	TRBJ1-2	.	.	TGTGCCACCAGTGATTCTCAGAATTACAGGGTAGAAGGCTACACCTTC	CATSDSQNYRVEGYTF
TRBV10-3	TRBJ2-2	many	TRBD1	TGTGCCATCAGTAACAGGGGCACGAACACCGGGGAGCTGTTTTTT	CAISNRGTNTGELFF
TRBV7-9	TRBJ2-7	few	.	TGTGCCAGCAGTTCTGATTTACGGGGAGCGTCCTACGAGCAGTACTTC	CASSSDLRGASYEQYF
TRBV21-1	TRBJ1-5	few	.	TGTGCCAGCAGAACGGACCGTGGAGACAATCAGCCCCAGCATTTT	CASRTDRGDNQPQHF
TRBV11-2	TRBJ2-3	.	.	TGTGCCAGCAGCTCCGGGACTGGGCGCACAGATACGCAGTATTTT	CASSSGTGRTDTQYF
TRBV20-1	TRBJ2-7	few	.	TGCAGTGCTACCAGTCCGGGACTCTCCCTTACCTACGAGCAGTACTTC	CSATSPGLSLTYEQYF
TRBV27	TRBJ1-6	many	.	TGTGCCAGCAGTTTAAAGGACAAAAATTCACCCCTCCACTTT	CASSLKDKNSPLHF
TRBV29-1	TRBJ2-3	few	.	TGCAGCGTTGCGTTGGCAGAAGGCACAGATACGCAGTATTTT	CSVALAEGTDTQYF
TRBV7-9	TRBJ1-4	few	TRBD1	TGTGCCAGCAGCCTGTCTGGGACAGGCCACAATGAAAAACTGTTTTTT	CASSLSGTGHNEKLFF
TRBV19	TRBJ2-2	few	.	TGTGCCAGTAGTATCGTTAAGGGGACGGTGAACACCGGGGAGCTGTTTTTT	CASSIVKGTVNTGELFF